The 3 T cell receptor beta chains below all came from one sample that was sequenced in a study of T-cell memory formation after mild COVID-19. One entry per CDR3 protein, called by TCRdb with MiXCR from the 5' RACE reads. The sample has 350,000 or so distinct CDR3 sequences; under 15% are singletons. The specimen sequenced was PBMCs or a T cell subset sorted from them (not recorded which). These receptors originate from a man in his late teens or twenties who had mild COVID-19 (a few samples of this study predate the infection). Cell type and time point are not known.

This clonotype was seen more than once but under ten times. The chain combines TRBV6-1 with TRBJ1-4, with a tentative D call TRBD1 (6 bases). This CDR3 region has 13 residues. The germline V and J ends were trimmed by 5 bases and 8 bases, with 12 bases remaining between them. Germline V gives CDR1 MNHNS, CDR2 SASEGT. CDR3 region: CASSIADREKLFF. In DNA form, the CDR3 reads TGTGCCAGCAGTATCGCCGACAGGGAAAAACTGTTTTTT.

The rearrangement joins TRBV6-1 to TRBJ2-3, with D possibly matching TRBD2 (6 bases). V was trimmed by 2 bases and J by 0 bases, leaving 9 bases between them. Germline V lookup: CDR1 MNHNS, CDR2 SASEGT. CDR3 length equals 15 residues. CDR3 in DNA: TGTGCCAGCAGTGAAAATGGAGGGAGCACAGATACGCAGTATTTT. This gives the protein CASSENGGSTDTQYF.

V and J are TRBV12-3 or TRBV12-4 and TRBJ1-5, with unresolved D. V dropped 0 bases and J dropped 4 bases, with 13 bases sitting between them. The CDR3 is 16 residues long. The CDR3 loop reads CASSLARVLANQPQHF. The CDR3 nucleotides read TGTGCCAGCAGTTTAGCAAGGGTCCTAGCAAATCAGCCCCAGCATTTT.